The clone carrying this T cell receptor (beta chain) was picked up a small number of times. The antigen is unknown. Unmatched junction bases numbered 5, after V lost 5 bases and J lost 2 bases. The CDR3 is 13 amino acids. The germline gives CDR1 DFQATT, CDR2 SNEGSKA (reference sequence). The TCR library protocol attached unique molecular identifiers to the individual cDNA molecules. TCRdb itself ran the 5' RACE reads through MiXCR, one entry per CDR3 protein. The table includes approximately 100,000 distinct CDR3 sequences, around 10% detected once. The source of the sample is a study of early T cells in non-severe SARS-CoV-2 infection. In the study overall: Sequencing input comprised bulk RNA from unsorted whole blood; chain pairing was not available.

Study outcomes and limitations: Database matching using VDJdb favored anti-spike CD8 responses, with private and CD4 specificities left missing.

The V call is TRBV20-1, the J call TRBJ1-2, with 7 nucleotides matching TRBD1. Source material: whole blood. The TCR sequence derives from an adult who was a healthcare worker with PCR-confirmed SARS-CoV-2 infection or an uninfected control (not recorded which). DNA of the CDR3: TGCAGTGCTCTGACAGGGAGGAACTATGGCTACACCTTC. Encoded protein: CSALTGRNYGYTF.